This T cell receptor (beta chain) was documented in a study of CD8 T cells in ankylosing spondylitis. Notes on the study in general: One TCR beta motif, made up of roughly 8 highly homologous variants, appeared characteristic of ankylosing spondylitis blood. Significantly higher representation of disease-linked clones was reported for matched ankylosing spondylitis synovial fluid. Clones linked to disease, bearing a CD8+ phenotype, were relatively rare in peripheral blood.

Trimming left V 6 bases short and J 4 bases short, with 11 bases between. Germline V gene sequence: CDR1 MNHNS, CDR2 SASEGT. The CDR3 is 13 residues long. Libraries of TCR beta came from quantitative 5'-RACE with molecular barcodes. In TCRdb, the 5' RACE reads were re-called with MiXCR into one record per CDR3 protein. The sample contains about 150,000 distinct CDR3 sequences, around two fifths of which appear only once. About this clonotype itself: Its antigen remains unknown.

This TCR came from a male donor with ankylosing spondylitis. The chain links TRBV6-1 to TRBJ2-3; D not resolved. The specimen was synovial fluid, either unsorted or a sorted T cell fraction (not recorded which). The CDR3 nucleotides are TGTGCCAGCAGCCGAGTCGTGTCAGATACGCAGTATTTT. It codes for CASSRVVSDTQYF.